This T cell receptor (beta chain) comes out of a study of T cells in narcolepsy (dated by TCRdb to 2016 to 2019). Background for the entire study: Patients with narcolepsy type 1 or type 2 (NT1, NT2) were enrolled in the study together with healthy control donors. The study sought autoreactive T cells targeting hypocretin neuron self-antigens (hypocretin, TRIB2) in narcolepsy patients, using TCR Vbeta sequencing to track clonotypes in blood and CSF.

Library method: the immunoSEQ multiplex PCR assay. TCRdb took this table from immuneACCESS and kept in-frame rearrangements with V and J called. Such tables lack part of the clones; where checked against another copy, unresolved V genes explain under half of the gap, and the rest is unexplained. Counted in this sample were under 40,000 clones; 84% of them appeared once. The ten biggest clones cover 0.95% to 1.5% of the sample. The CDR3 numbers 17 residues from cysteine through phenylalanine. Only the CDR3 part of the read is kept: 51 bases, read in frame from the first base. V and J are truncated by 5 bases and 5 bases respectively, leaving an intervening sequence of 19 bases. CDR1 and CDR2, looked up from the germline V gene, are MRHNA and SNTAGT. What the study reported, not specific to this receptor: HCRT-specific and TRIB2-specific autoreactive clonotypes were highlighted in plots that compared CD4+ T cell clonotypes in CSF versus blood from the same patient. Patients and controls had comparable numbers of sequenced blood memory CD4+ clonotypes, averaging about 37,000 and 33,000, respectively. According to the report, autoreactive clonotypes were detected serially in the blood of the same patients and of different patients, but not in healthy controls. No sequences matching autoreactive T cell clones were contained in some blood memory CD4+ repertoires from patients and controls.

For TCR Vbeta sequencing, memory CD4+ T cells were sorted ex vivo from the peripheral blood of narcolepsy patients and healthy controls. Concerning this clone: Its antigen specificity is not known. No much larger clonotype is one base removed from it; base qualities were not supplied.

The specimen sequenced was CD45RA- memory CD4+ T cells from PBMCs. Per the publication, the cell subset or site label means: memory T cells sorted ex vivo from peripheral blood. The rearrangement joined TRBV6-4 to TRBJ2-6; the D gene identity is not certain. The sequence was obtained from a human donor with narcolepsy. The DNA sequence is given as TGTGCCAGCAGTTCCAACACACGACAAAGTCGGGCCAACGTCCTGACTTTC. Protein translation: CASSSNTRQSRANVLTF.